This T cell receptor (beta chain) was sequenced during a study of blood T cell repertoires in COVID-19. Study at large: There were acute and convalescent COVID-19 samples, and they came from the United States, Italy and Spain. T cells, B-cell-depleted T cells, or PBMCs provided the cDNA or gDNA that served as material.

Here immunoSEQ multiplex PCR was the method, and the copy in TCRdb shows in-frame clones only, minus some. The sample consists of just over 650,000 clones, about nine tenths of them appearing once. The germline V gene has CDR1 SNHLY and CDR2 FYNNEI. The trim removed 3 bases at V and 6 bases at J, leaving 16 bases unmatched. The CDR3 contains 17 residues. The sample comprised peripheral blood. The rearrangement uses TRBV2 and TRBJ1-1, with 7 bases lining up with TRBD1. The origin of this receptor is a woman between 18 and 29 years old with acute or convalescent COVID-19. CDR3 residues: CASSELGRGVFLAEAFF. CDR3 nucleotide sequence: TGTGCCAGCAGTGAGCTGGGCAGGGGGGTTTTTCTCGCTGAAGCTTTCTTT.